The 3 T cell receptor beta chains below come from one sample, sequenced in a study of blood T cell repertoires in COVID-19. The protocol was immunoSEQ multiplex PCR, while the TCRdb copy is restricted to in-frame clones and leaves out a portion. The profile shows approximately 170,000 clones, less than 85% of them singletons. The sequenced sample was peripheral blood. These TCRs come from a woman older than 75 with active or convalescent COVID-19.

This chain connects TRBV14 to TRBJ2-2; maybe TRBD1 (6 bases). Germline V lookup: CDR1 SGHDN, CDR2 FVKESK. CDR3 length equals 14 residues. V shed 4 bases and J shed 6 bases, with 12 bases lying between them. In DNA, the CDR3 is TGTGCCAGCAGCCCCTTAGGGGGAGCCGGGGAGCTGTTTTTT. Translation gives CASSPLGGAGELFF.

The V and J genes are TRBV5-4 and TRBJ2-1; 7 positions agree with TRBD1. The germline V gene has CDR1 SGHNT and CDR2 YYREEE (reference sequence). The CDR3 consists of 16 residues. Trimming removed 4 bases from V and 0 bases from J; junction bases left unmatched: 7. The CDR3 coding sequence is TGTGCCAGCAGCGTAGACAGGGATAGCTCCTACAATGAGCAGTTCTTC. Translated, it gives CASSVDRDSSYNEQFF.

The V and J genes are TRBV5-1 and TRBJ1-4, with 10 bases aligning to TRBD1. CDR3 length: 14 residues. V lost 4 bases to trimming and J lost 6 bases; unmatched junction nucleotides: 3. Germline V gene lookup returns CDR1 SGHRS and CDR2 YFSETQ. The CDR3 bases are TGCGCCAGCAGCCTGACAGGGGGCGATGAAAAACTGTTTTTT. Amino acids: CASSLTGGDEKLFF. Looking up the rest from reference TRBV5-1 and TRBJ1-4 gives the full variable domain: KAGVTQTPRYLIKTRGQQVTLSCSPISGHRSVSWYQQTPGQGLQFLFEYFSETQRNKGNFPGRFSGRQFSNSRSEMNVSTLELGDSALYLCASSLTGGDEKLFFGSGTQLSVL.